Included here is one T cell receptor beta chain sequence, with context. Its matching antigen is unknown. The record originates from a study of blood T cells in healthy people across ages. Study-level information: Template switching picked up about one barcoded beta molecule for each two T cells. General study points: The recorded TCR beta diversity per million T cells decreased in a roughly linear manner with age. Donor CMV status, an unknown factor, possibly confounded changes in expanded clonotypes. Total diversity from one million sequenced T cells was likely underestimated.

Germline V lookup: CDR1 SGHTA, CDR2 FQGTGA. V was trimmed by 4 bases and J by 3 bases, leaving 14 bases between them. The CDR3 totals 15 residues. A second PCR, run for roughly 7 to 11 cycles, used a sample-barcoded 5' primer plus a J-beta primer mix. TCRdb ran MiXCR on the 5' RACE reads and lists one entry per CDR3 protein. The sample has about 1.8 million distinct CDR3 sequences, 40% to 55% seen once; the top ten hold over 2%. Sequences were obtained from blood. This receptor was obtained from a woman in her 40s in good health. The chain joins TRBV7-3 to TRBJ2-3; D assignment may be TRBD1 or TRBD2 (6 bases each). CDR3 in DNA: TGTGCCAGCAGCTCGGGGGCCATGATGACAGATACGCAGTATTTT. Its protein is CASSSGAMMTDTQYF.